Each of the 2 T cell receptor beta chains below was sequenced from the same sample in a study of blood T cells in healthy people across ages. Primed by a sample-barcoded 5' primer and a J-beta primer mix, a second PCR proceeded for roughly 7 to 11 cycles. TCRdb reanalysed the 5' RACE reads using MiXCR and keeps one entry per CDR3 protein. This table has approximately 810,000 distinct CDR3 sequences, about 28% appearing once. What was sequenced was blood. These receptors were obtained from a woman of 80 years or more in good health.

On this clonotype: This may stem from a read error, because a much larger clone lies one nucleotide away. The rearrangement uses TRBV24-1 and TRBJ2-7; D assignment may be TRBD1 or TRBD2 (5 bases each). Trimming removed 6 bases at V and 7 bases at J, with 15 bases between. The V gene's germline CDR1 is KGHDR and CDR2 SFDVKD. The CDR3 runs to 13 residues. The CDR3 protein is CATSHGAGNEQYF. The CDR3 nucleotides read TGTGCCACCAGTCACGGGGCGGGCAATGAGCAGTACTTC.

The sample holds many counts of this clonotype. The V and J genes are TRBV7-2 and TRBJ2-1, with TRBD2 matching 8 bases. Per the germline V gene, CDR1 is SGHTA and CDR2 is FQGNSA. Trimming took 3 bases from V and 8 from J; bases not matched to a gene: 9. This CDR3 region has 15 residues. DNA for the CDR3: TGTGCCAGCAGCTTTTCAGGACTAGCAAGGCATGAGCAGTTCTTC. Translation gives CASSFSGLARHEQFF.